The 12 T cell receptor beta chains listed next were all sequenced from one sample in a study of tumor-infiltrating lymphocytes in oesophageal squamous cell carcinoma. TCRdb analysed the PCR reads with MiXCR anew, one entry per CDR3 protein. The repertoire holds about 15,000 distinct CDR3 sequences, with around 50% as singletons. Sequencing input: esophageal tumor tissue. The receptors were sampled from a male donor with esophageal squamous cell carcinoma.

This clonotype was seen more than once but under ten times. This chain joins TRBV7-2 and TRBJ1-4; a possible D gene is TRBD1 (5 bases). CDR3 size: 16 residues. V was clipped by 5 bases and J by 0 bases, with 13 bases between them. Looked up from germline, CDR1 is SGHTA and CDR2 is FQGNSA. This CDR3 reads CASSIGHVATNEKLFF. The CDR3 DNA follows: TGTGCCAGCAGCATCGGACACGTTGCAACTAATGAAAAACTGTTTTTT.

This chain uses TRBV5-4 with TRBJ2-1; weak D call: TRBD1 (6 bases). Between the trimmed V and J ends, which lost 5 bases and 1 base, there was a span of 22 bases. Germline CDR1 is SGHNT and CDR2 is YYREEE (reference sequence). The CDR3 loop spans 18 amino acids. The CDR3 DNA is TGTGCCAGCAGTCCATCTTCACAGGGAACGACATCCTACAATGAGCAGTTCTTC. Protein product: CASSPSSQGTTSYNEQFF.

The chain is built from TRBV7-8 and TRBJ2-5, with 11 positions matching TRBD1. The closer fit of TRBJ2-1 to the DNA end suggests the J call may be wrong. CDR3 length equals 16 residues. Germline CDR1 and CDR2: SGHVS and FQNEAQ. CDR3 DNA sequence: TGTGCCAGCAGCTCCCGGGACAGGGGGGACTACAATGAGCAGTTCTTC. Translating gives CASSSRDRGDYNEQFF.

This chain links TRBV28 with TRBJ2-4; the D gene is possibly TRBD1 (7 bases). Per germline, CDR1 MDHEN and CDR2 SYDVKM. The CDR3 is 16 amino acids. V shed 2 bases and J shed 2 bases, with 13 bases lying between them. CDR3: CASSLRPGGPKNIQYF. Written as DNA, the CDR3 is TGTGCCAGCAGTTTAAGGCCAGGGGGGCCCAAAAACATTCAGTACTTC.

The rearrangement joins TRBV6-2 or TRBV6-3 to TRBJ1-2, with D perhaps TRBD1 (6 bases). The V end was cut by 5 bases, the J end by 4 bases, with 11 bases between. Germline CDR1 is MNHEY and CDR2 is SVGEGT. The CDR3 sequence is 13 residues long. CDR3 region: CASSDDRLYGYTF. The CDR3 DNA sequence: TGTGCCAGCAGTGATGACAGGCTCTATGGCTACACCTTC.

The gene calls are TRBV28 and TRBJ2-1; TRBD1 agrees at 9 bases. Gene TRBJ1-2 matches the end of the DNA better, so the J call may be wrong. The CDR3 is 15 amino acids. Germline CDR1 is MDHEN and CDR2 is SYDVKM. This CDR3 reads CASSPRTGVGYGYTF. As DNA, the CDR3 is TGTGCCAGCAGTCCTCGGACAGGGGTGGGGTATGGCTACACCTTC.

This chain uses TRBV10-3 with TRBJ2-1; the match to TRBD2 covers 15 bases. J lost 8 bases, V lost 4 bases, and 6 bases had no gene match. The CDR3 loop spans 16 amino acids. Germline CDR1 ENHRY, CDR2 SYGVKD. The CDR3 is CAISGTSGGAMDEQFF. Written as DNA, the CDR3 is TGTGCCATCAGTGGGACTAGCGGGGGGGCCATGGATGAGCAGTTCTTC.

This chain connects TRBV7-2 to TRBJ2-1; D gene ambiguous. The J call may be incorrect, as the DNA end agrees better with TRBJ2-7. There are 15 residues in the CDR3. Germline V gene sequence: CDR1 SGHTA, CDR2 FQGNSA. CDR3 nucleotides: TGTGCCAGCAGCAACACTCGCGTCTCCTACAATGAGCAGTACTTC. It translates to CASSNTRVSYNEQYF.

In this sample, this clonotype turned up many times. The chain couples TRBV9 to TRBJ2-2, with TRBD2 identical over 7 bases. Looked up from germline, CDR1 is SGDLS and CDR2 is YYNGEE. V was clipped by 5 bases and J by 13 bases; unmatched bases: 14. The CDR3 loop spans 14 amino acids. The CDR3 loop is CASSTLGEGGRLFF. CDR3 nucleotide sequence: TGTGCCAGCAGTACCCTGGGGGAGGGAGGTAGGCTGTTTTTT.

This clonotype was recorded at least ten times. Germline is not matched at one junction end, which may reflect a read error. The genes are TRBV6-1 and TRBJ2-7; D is possibly TRBD2 (7 bases). The CDR3 contains 14 residues. Germline CDR1 and CDR2: MNHNS and SASEGT. The CDR3 sequence is CASSEGGGNSPLHF. In DNA, the CDR3 is TGTGCCAGCAGTGAGGGAGGGGGGAACTCACCCCTCCACTTC.

With regard to this clonotype: A read error may be the cause here, since a much bigger clone is one base away. The chain is built from TRBV18 and TRBJ2-6; D is unresolved. The J call may not be correct, given that the DNA end is closer to TRBJ2-1. The CDR3 is made up of 13 amino acids. CDR1 KGHSH and CDR2 LQKENI come from the germline V gene. Here the CDR3 reads CASSPPLGSEQFF. As DNA, the CDR3 is TGTGCCAGCTCACCACCCTTGGGTTCCGAGCAGTTCTTC.

The V gene is TRBV27, the J gene TRBJ1-2; a possible D gene is TRBD1 (6 bases). The V gene's germline CDR1 is MNHEY and CDR2 SMNVEV (reference sequence). The CDR3 totals 12 residues. Trimming took 4 bases from V and 7 from J, leaving 10 bases between them. CDR3 nucleotide sequence: TGTGCCAGCAGTTCAGGGGCGGGTGGCTACACCTTC. It translates to CASSSGAGGYTF.